The entry that follows covers one TCR beta chain sequence. This clone was seen once. Its antigen is unknown. The record has no base qualities; no much larger clone is one base away. The record originates from a study of long-term antiretroviral therapy in people with HIV (dated by TCRdb to between 2021 and 2024). About the investigation overall: The earliest samples were collected approximately a decade before the 2015 WHO recommendation for immediate ART, a period when ART was typically delayed until CD4 counts fell. No cross-contamination during QIAcube processing was shown when test extractions of a monoclonal T-cell line were performed alongside about 30 polyclonal samples. From 30 adults with confirmed HIV infection, the cohort provided 192 cryopreserved PBMC samples, gathered serially across a mean of approximately six years (range 1-12). Of the approximately 32 participants with HIV, 10 to 11 were female. Whether ART initiation and durable HIV suppression were associated with changes in peripheral blood TRB repertoire composition and diversity was tested in a retrospective serial study.

To be included, a participant needed at least one PBMC sample from before ART initiation plus at least two post-ART samples. All participants with HIV were treated in the United States of America. Before DNA extraction, cryopreserved samples of about 1-10 million PBMC were thawed and washed. At the time of the earliest PBMC sample, participants with HIV were aged between about 20 and 60 years. Per participant, PBMC samples came from 1-4 timepoints prior to ART initiation and 2-8 timepoints following ART initiation, for a median of 7 samples. Serial HIV viral load, CD4+ T-cell count, ART history and demographic data were obtained for every participant. A Qiagen kit on a QIAcube was used to extract genomic DNA from unsorted PBMC, with samples processed in batches of 12. What the work shows at the level of the full study, not this receptor alone: Because pre-ART samples had limited cell numbers, profiling was done on unsorted PBMC rather than on sorted CD4+ and CD8+ T cells. The samples were dated from about 2004 to 2017, and the ART regimens that were used may be less effective than current ART regimens. Compared with controls, HIV repertoires had narrower CDR3 length ranges, and the network structure pointed to an antigen-experienced repertoire that shifted only slightly toward naive after ART. Inferences about post-ART repertoire changes are limited because no data were available on ART adherence, viral resistance or therapy changes. Starting ART was linked to a significant rise in TRB diversity, yet even with long-term ART the diversity remained significantly lower than in transplant donor controls. Expanded TRB clones identified before ART initiation dominated the repertoire across all time points, though the dominance fluctuated and decreased in many PLHIV after ART. Limited PBMC availability meant only the TCR beta chain was sequenced, without alpha chain pairing.

CDR1 and CDR2 are drawn from the germline V gene: SGHRS, YFSETQ. V is clipped by 1 base and J by 8 bases, and the sequence between their germline boundaries is 21 bases long. Reading from cysteine to phenylalanine, the CDR3 counts 17 amino acids. Only the CDR3 DNA stays, 51 bases, in frame from base 1. Sequencing of the TRB variable region was done with the immunoSEQ hsTCRB v3.0 assay at survey level resolution. The target sequencing depth for TRB was roughly 35,000-50,000 T-cell genomes per sample. An Illumina MiSeq with a v3 150-cycle kit was used to sequence the pooled TRB libraries. The study's processing was this. Repertoire analysis was run in R within a reproducible Nextflow workflow that covered QC, data transformation and analysis. Custom analyses were implemented in LymphoSeq2, an R package for AIRR-Seq data exploration. A few samples that produced fewer than 5000 total TRB sequences were removed, so some 180 HIV repertoires were analyzed. Among the roughly 190 retained HIV repertoires, 59 were collected before ART initiation and roughly 130 after ART initiation. Repertoires were downsampled to 5000 TRB nucleotide sequences, with summary statistics averaged over 100 downsampling iterations. The analysis kept only TRB sequences whose CDR3 regions were at least seven amino acids long. Diversity was measured with a Shannon entropy-derived clonality score and the Gini coefficient. Repertoire networks linked the top 5000 CDR3 amino acid sequences whenever two sequences differed by an edit distance of one. GLIPH2 predicted antigen specificity groups and MHC restriction for TRB CDR3 amino acid sequences. To flag known CMV, EBV, HIV or tissue antigen associations, CDR3 amino acid sequences were matched against VDJdb and McPAS-TCR. Pre-ART, post-ART and control groups were compared with Wilcoxon signed-rank tests and Holm-Bonferroni correction. TCRdb stores this immuneACCESS table with in-frame sequences only. Part of the clones is absent; in the studies checked, under half of the shortfall reflects unresolved V genes, and no reason is known for the rest. From that table come the V and J calls and clone size; the DNA was used to work out D and trimming. This sample has under 30,000 clones in its table, and 80% of those were observed once. Roughly 7% of the sample comes from the top ten.

Here the chain combines TRBV5-1 and TRBJ1-4, and the D gene may be TRBD1, 6 bases matching. The source of this sequence is a man aged 35-49 years with HIV. The input for sequencing was unsorted PBMCs, taken 0.3 years after starting antiretroviral therapy. The nucleotide sequence is TGCGCCAGCAGCTTGTTTGTAGTGAAACAGGGAGGGGAAAAACTGTTTTTT. This translates into CASSLFVVKQGGEKLFF.